This T cell receptor (beta chain) originates from a study of regulatory T cells in long-lasting Graves disease (dated by TCRdb to 2020 to 2022). About the study as a whole: Newly diagnosed Graves' disease patients had taken antithyroid drugs for less than 3 months. The study took place in China and was registered as a clinical trial. This study used TCR sequencing and RNA sequencing of peripheral blood to compare persistent Graves' disease patients against newly diagnosed Graves' disease patients. A total of around 33 samples were covered by TCR sequencing, comprising approximately 13 persistent and approximately 20 newly diagnosed Graves' disease patients.

The germline V gene provides CDR1 SGHTA and CDR2 FQGTGA. Spanning cysteine to phenylalanine, the CDR3 consists of 16 amino acids. The DNA shown is the 48-base CDR3, in frame from base 1. V has 4 bases trimmed and J has 1 base trimmed; junction bases matching no gene number 6. What the research found in general, with its limitations: Peripheral blood alone was examined, since thyroid tissue, which constituted the primary lesion, could not be accessed. Persistent patients shared more public clonotypes among themselves (around 3,000) than newly diagnosed patients did (about 900). Preferential use of TRBV28, TRBJ1-2 and TRBJ2-5 was observed in persistent disease, whereas TRBV20-1 and TRBJ2-1 were favored in newly diagnosed disease. Only the TCR beta chain was sequenced and analyzed. Persistent Graves' disease patients showed lower TCR Shannon entropy and fewer highly expanded clones than newly diagnosed patients, suggesting clonal expansion. The authors noted that the small sample size was a limitation that may lower accuracy.

This clonotype was detected ten times or more. Its antigen is currently not known. Per-base quality was not reported, and no clone a single base away is much larger than it. This sample's time point label indicates: newly diagnosed GD, antithyroid drugs for less than 3 months. For both TCR sequencing and RNA sequencing, RNA was extracted from PBMCs in TRIzol. The diagnosis of Graves' disease was made according to American Thyroid Association guidelines. Recruitment of patients was carried out at an endocrinology department in Xi'an, China. From each patient, around 8.3 milliliters of peripheral blood was collected into an EDTA anticoagulant tube. Ficoll Paque Plus density gradient separation was used to isolate PBMCs, and no further T cell sorting was done. RNA quality was checked with an Agilent 2100 Bioanalyzer and agarose gel, and concentration with a NanoDrop 2000. Libraries came from multiplex PCR. For sequencing, an Illumina HiSeq 4000 was employed. TCR beta libraries were built with iRepertoire HTBI primers and Arm-PCR amplification of CDR3 regions. Gel purification was performed on PCR products prior to sequencing. The authors processed their data as follows. A total of fewer than 70 TRBV and about 13 TRBJ segments were identified across samples and were used for gene usage analysis of CDR3 amino acid clonotypes. Filtered high-quality paired reads were merged into contigs using COPE and FqMerger. Contigs were aligned with BLAST to IMGT TRBV, TRBD and TRBJ reference genes, and CDR3 was defined per IMGT. Any clonotype with a frequency above 0.1% was counted as a highly expanded clone. Shannon entropy served as the measure of repertoire diversity, while the Gini coefficient captured V-J evenness. A clonotype was considered public if more than one individual shared it. The public sequencing data were trimmed at Q25 with fastp and processed into clonotypes with MiXCR by TCRdb, which kept only in-frame beta chains. All rows with the same CDR3 protein become a single entry with the most common DNA and genes. The V and J calls and clone size are TCRdb's, not the authors'. The sample table records 510,000 or so distinct CDR3 sequences; more than 10% of these occur just once. Of the sample, around 9.3% falls within the top ten clones.

These data were also filed under a second study, of T cells in Graves' hyperthyroidism and ophthalmopathy. As the second paper documents: Graves' hyperthyroidism was defined as stable when no progression to ophthalmopathy occurred over 18 months of follow-up. The hyperthyroidism patients were between 18 and 65 years old and newly diagnosed, with a disease duration of less than 2 months. Exclusion was applied to patients with uncontrolled infections, other autoimmune diseases, pregnancy or lactation. Clinical symptoms, serum thyroxine and TRAb, thyroid ultrasound, and orbital computed tomography formed the basis for the diagnoses. A first-round RT-PCR of the TCR CDR3 used the HTBI primer set with the Qiagen OneStep RT-PCR kit. Most expanded thyroid clonotypes (frequency above 0.001) were also detected in blood, suggesting blood repertoires may reflect thyroid immune responses. Ophthalmopathy was separated from stable hyperthyroidism by a 13 V-J signature model, with roughly 88% sensitivity and approximately 84% specificity obtained in cross-validation and 80%/75% obtained in testing. In validation, the model predicted progression to ophthalmopathy with approximately 70% sensitivity and less than 75% specificity, a median of about six months before onset. To identify TCR V-J signatures that set the groups apart, the researchers used a discovery cohort of 90 to 100 patients, made up of roughly 40 with Graves' ophthalmopathy and about 60 with stable Graves' hyperthyroidism. Prospective prediction of ophthalmopathy was tested in an independent validation cohort consisting of roughly 20 hyperthyroidism patients and more than 15 patients who later progressed to ophthalmopathy. The 100 discovery patients were randomly split 7:3 into training and test sets. In roughly six Graves' hyperthyroidism patients, the study also compared T-cell repertoires from thyroid tissue with T-cell repertoires from blood. After sampling, hyperthyroidism patients received methimazole starting at 30 mg daily, and ophthalmopathy patients received high-dose intravenous methylprednisolone. Libraries were constructed in a second round of multiplex PCR, after which size selection and purification were carried out. Libraries were sequenced paired-end with 100 bp reads on an Illumina HiSeq2000. SOAPnuke was used to process the raw data, throwing out any read that contained adapters or uncalled bases, had a mean Phred below 15, or lacked an exact constant-primer or identifier match. High-quality paired reads were merged with COPE v1.2.5, and unique nucleotide sequences were defined as clonotypes. Clonotypes were aligned to IMGT TRBV, TRBD and TRBJ reference segments using MiTCR v1.1. The analysis was restricted to V-J combinations with a frequency above 0.0001, which together covered just over 99% of the repertoires. A TCS score was defined as the ratio between F50 (clonal expansion) and ExV (chaos), using BLOSUM62-based TCRdist between CDR3 peptides within each V-J. Welch's t-statistics and random forest reduced 514 V-J features to 13, which were used in a naive Bayes classifier (R e1071). No statistical method was used to set the sample size in advance, and investigators knew the group allocation. The paper describes TCR Vbeta CDR3 sequencing of around 130 peripheral blood samples, made up of roughly 45 ophthalmopathy patients, roughly 72 hyperthyroidism patients and some 17 progressor patients.

This TCR derives from a woman in her 30s with Graves disease. Donor details come from another sample of the same person, matched by shared clones. The chain joins TRBV7-3 to TRBJ2-3; TRBD1 lines up with 9 middle nucleotides. Specimen: peripheral blood mononuclear cells (PBMCs), collected at new diagnosis, from a patient treated with antithyroid drugs. The base sequence is TGTGCCAGCAGCTCTACAGGGGGCAGAGGCACAGATACGCAGTATTTT. Translated, it gives CASSSTGGRGTDTQYF.